This T cell receptor beta chain comes out of a study of cytomegalovirus exposure and HLA in healthy donors. Study information: Genotyping of 400 or so donors showed that over 80% belonged to the Caucasian-associated ancestry cluster. Points from the study as a whole: In vitro data verified three CMV-associated chains as specific for CMV antigens. Across donors, presence/absence analyses took sequencing depth to be roughly uniform. Earlier analysis yielded a pattern in which most TCR beta V segments were productive about 90% or about 30% of the time.

PCR was performed using 60 Vbeta and 13 Jbeta primers. The assay was immunoSEQ multiplex PCR, and TCRdb's table has in-frame clones only and misses some. The data contain about 160,000 clones, 78% of them seen just once; the ten biggest clones take up over 1.1%. Worth noting for this clone: Its target is unknown.

V dropped 5 bases and J dropped 5; count of bases not matched to a gene: 11. The germline V gene has CDR1 SEHNR and CDR2 FQNEAQ (reference sequence). This CDR3 has 15 residues. The sequencing sample was made of PBMCs. This receptor was taken from a male donor in good health and CMV-seronegative. The chain has TRBV7-9 and TRBJ2-5; TRBD2 aligns across 7 bases. Here the CDR3 reads CASSPEWEGAETQYF. CDR3 in DNA: TGTGCCAGCAGCCCCGAATGGGAGGGTGCGGAGACCCAGTACTTC.